The present entry profiles one TCR beta chain with its context. The source of the sample is a study of T-cell reconstitution after alpha-beta-depleted transplantation in children. Unique molecular identifiers were incorporated during preparation of the TCRbeta library. TCRdb ran MiXCR on the PCR reads and lists one entry per CDR3 protein. The sample lists about 460,000 distinct CDR3 sequences; around an eighth were seen once. This CDR3 region has 17 residues. V trimming: 0 bases; J trimming: 2 bases; junction bases outside the gene matches: 7. Germline V gives CDR1 MNHEY, CDR2 SVGEGT. This TCR came from a human donor who donated a stem cell graft to a child with combined immunodeficiency. V is TRBV6-2 or TRBV6-3 and J is TRBJ2-1; TRBD2 matches 7 bases. Sequencing was performed on PBMCs from the stem cell graft donor, taken from the stem cell graft. CDR3 amino acids: CASSYSKSGGPYNEQFF. The CDR3 bases are TGTGCCAGCAGTTACTCGAAATCGGGAGGACCCTACAATGAGCAGTTCTTC.